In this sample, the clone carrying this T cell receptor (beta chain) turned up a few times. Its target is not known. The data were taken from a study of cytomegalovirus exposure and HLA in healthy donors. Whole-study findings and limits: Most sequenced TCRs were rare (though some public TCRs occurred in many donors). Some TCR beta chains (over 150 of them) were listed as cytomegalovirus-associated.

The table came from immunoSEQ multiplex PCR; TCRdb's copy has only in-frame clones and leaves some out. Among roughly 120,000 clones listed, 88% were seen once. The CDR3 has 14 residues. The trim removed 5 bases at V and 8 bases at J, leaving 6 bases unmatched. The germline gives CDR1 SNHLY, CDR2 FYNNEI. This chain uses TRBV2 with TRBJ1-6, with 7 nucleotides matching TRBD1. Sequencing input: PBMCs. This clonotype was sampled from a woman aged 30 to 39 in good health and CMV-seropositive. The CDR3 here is CASSNRGRDSPLHF. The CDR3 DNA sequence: TGTGCCAGCAGTAACAGGGGCAGGGATTCACCCCTCCACTTT. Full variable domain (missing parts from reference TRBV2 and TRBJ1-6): EPEVTQTPSHQVTQMGQEVILRCVPISNHLYFYWYRQILGQKVEFLVSFYNNEISEKSEIFDDQFSVERPDGSNFTLKIRSTKLEDSAMYFCASSNRGRDSPLHFGNGTRLTVT.